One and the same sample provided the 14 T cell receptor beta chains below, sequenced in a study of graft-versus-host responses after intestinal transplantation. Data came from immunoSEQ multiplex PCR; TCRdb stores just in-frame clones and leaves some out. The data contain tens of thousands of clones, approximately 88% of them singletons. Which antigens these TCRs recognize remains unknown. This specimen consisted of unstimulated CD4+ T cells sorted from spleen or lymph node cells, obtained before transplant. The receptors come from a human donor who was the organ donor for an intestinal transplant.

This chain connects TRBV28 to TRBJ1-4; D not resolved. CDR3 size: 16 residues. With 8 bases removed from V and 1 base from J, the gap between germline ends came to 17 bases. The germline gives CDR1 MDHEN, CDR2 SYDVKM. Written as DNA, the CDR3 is TGTGCCAGCGGGTTCACGCCGGGTATAACTAATGAAAAACTGTTTTTT. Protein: CASGFTPGITNEKLFF.

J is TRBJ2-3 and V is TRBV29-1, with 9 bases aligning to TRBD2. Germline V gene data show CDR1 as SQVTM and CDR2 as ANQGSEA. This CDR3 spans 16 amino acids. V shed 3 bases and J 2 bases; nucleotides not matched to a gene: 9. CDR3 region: CSVDRRLAGNTDTQYF. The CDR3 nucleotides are TGCAGCGTTGACCGAAGGCTAGCGGGGAACACAGATACGCAGTATTTT.

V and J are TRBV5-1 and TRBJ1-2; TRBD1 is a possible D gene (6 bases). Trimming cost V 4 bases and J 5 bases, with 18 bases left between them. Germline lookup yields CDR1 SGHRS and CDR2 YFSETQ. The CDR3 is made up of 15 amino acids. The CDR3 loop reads CASSPYARGDYGYTF. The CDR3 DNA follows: TGCGCCAGCAGCCCCTATGCCAGGGGTGATTATGGCTACACCTTC.

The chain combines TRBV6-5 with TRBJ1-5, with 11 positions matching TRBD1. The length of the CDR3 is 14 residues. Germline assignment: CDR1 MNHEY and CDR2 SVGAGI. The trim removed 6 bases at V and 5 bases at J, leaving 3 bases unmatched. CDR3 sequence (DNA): TGTGCCAGCAGCCGGGACAGGGGGGATCAGCCCCAGCATTTT. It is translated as CASSRDRGDQPQHF.

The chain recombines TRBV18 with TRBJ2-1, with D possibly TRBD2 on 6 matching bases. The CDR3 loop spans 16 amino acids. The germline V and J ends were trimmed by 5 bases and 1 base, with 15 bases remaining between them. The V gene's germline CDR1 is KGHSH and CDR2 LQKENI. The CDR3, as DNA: TGTGCCAGCTCAGAGAAGGGACTCCTATCCTACAATGAGCAGTTCTTC. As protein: CASSEKGLLSYNEQFF. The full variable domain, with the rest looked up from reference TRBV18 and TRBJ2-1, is NAGVMQNPRHLVRRRGQEARLRCSPMKGHSHVYWYRQLPEEGLKFMVYLQKENIIDESGMPKERFSAEFPKEGPSILRIQQVVRGDSAAYFCASSEKGLLSYNEQFFGPGTRLTVL.

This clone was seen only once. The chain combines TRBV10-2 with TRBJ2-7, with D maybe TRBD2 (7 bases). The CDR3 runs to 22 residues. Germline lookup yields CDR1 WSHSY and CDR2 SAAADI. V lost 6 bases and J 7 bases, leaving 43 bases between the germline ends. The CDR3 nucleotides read TGCGCCAGCAGGGGGGGGCATCCGGAGGCGGGGGCTAGCGGCACCTCTTCTAGTGAGCAGTACTTC. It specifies CASRGGHPEAGASGTSSSEQYF.

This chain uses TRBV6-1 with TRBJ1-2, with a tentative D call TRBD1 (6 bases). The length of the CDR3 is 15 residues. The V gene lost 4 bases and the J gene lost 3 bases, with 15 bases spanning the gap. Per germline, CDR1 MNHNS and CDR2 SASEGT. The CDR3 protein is CASSVNTQGDYGYTF. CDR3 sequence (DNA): TGTGCCAGCAGTGTAAACACACAGGGCGACTATGGCTACACCTTC.

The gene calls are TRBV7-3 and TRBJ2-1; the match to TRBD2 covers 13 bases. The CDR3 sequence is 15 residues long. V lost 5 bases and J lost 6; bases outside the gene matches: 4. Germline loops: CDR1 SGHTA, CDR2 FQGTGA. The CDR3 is CASSPGLAGVNEQFF. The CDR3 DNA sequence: TGTGCCAGCAGCCCCGGACTAGCGGGAGTCAATGAGCAGTTCTTC. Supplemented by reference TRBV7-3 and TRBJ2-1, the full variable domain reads GAGVSQTPSNKVTEKGKYVELRCDPISGHTALYWYRQSLGQGPEFLIYFQGTGAADDSGLPNDRFFAVRPEGSVSTLKIQRTERGDSAVYLCASSPGLAGVNEQFFGPGTRLTVL.

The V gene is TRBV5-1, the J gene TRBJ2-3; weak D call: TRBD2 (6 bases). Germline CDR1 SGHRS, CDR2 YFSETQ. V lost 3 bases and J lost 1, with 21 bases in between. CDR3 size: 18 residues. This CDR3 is CASSWSRRDDFGTDTQYF. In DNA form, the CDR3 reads TGCGCCAGCAGCTGGTCGCGGCGGGACGATTTCGGCACAGATACGCAGTATTTT.

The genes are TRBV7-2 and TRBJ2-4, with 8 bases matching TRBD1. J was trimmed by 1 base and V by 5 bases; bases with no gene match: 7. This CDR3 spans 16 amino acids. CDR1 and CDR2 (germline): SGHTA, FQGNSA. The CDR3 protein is CASSLQGAQAKNIQYF. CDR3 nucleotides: TGTGCCAGCAGCCTTCAGGGGGCGCAGGCCAAAAACATTCAGTACTTC.

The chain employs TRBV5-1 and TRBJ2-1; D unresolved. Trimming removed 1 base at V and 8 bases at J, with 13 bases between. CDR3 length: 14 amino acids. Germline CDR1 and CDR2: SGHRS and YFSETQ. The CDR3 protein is CASSLLAVPDEQFF. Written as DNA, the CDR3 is TGCGCCAGCAGCTTGCTGGCAGTCCCCGATGAGCAGTTCTTC.

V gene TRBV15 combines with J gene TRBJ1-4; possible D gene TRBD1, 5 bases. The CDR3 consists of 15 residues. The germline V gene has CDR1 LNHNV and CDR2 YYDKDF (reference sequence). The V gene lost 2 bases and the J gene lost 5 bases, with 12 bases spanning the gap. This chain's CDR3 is CATSRLGTPNEKLFF. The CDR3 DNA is TGTGCCACCAGCAGATTGGGGACTCCGAATGAAAAACTGTTTTTT. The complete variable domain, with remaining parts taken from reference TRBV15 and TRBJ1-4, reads DAMVIQNPRYQVTQFGKPVTLSCSQTLNHNVMYWYQQKSSQAPKLLFHYYDKDFNNEADTPDNFQSRRPNTSFCFLDIRSPGLGDTAMYLCATSRLGTPNEKLFFGSGTQLSVL.

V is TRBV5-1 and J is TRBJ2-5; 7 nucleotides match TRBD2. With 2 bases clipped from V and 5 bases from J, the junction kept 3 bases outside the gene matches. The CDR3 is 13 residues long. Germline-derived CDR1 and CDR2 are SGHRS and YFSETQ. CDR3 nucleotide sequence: TGCGCCAGCAGCTTCGGGGGGACGGAGACCCAGTACTTC. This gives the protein CASSFGGTETQYF. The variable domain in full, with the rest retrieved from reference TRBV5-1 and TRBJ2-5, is KAGVTQTPRYLIKTRGQQVTLSCSPISGHRSVSWYQQTPGQGLQFLFEYFSETQRNKGNFPGRFSGRQFSNSRSEMNVSTLELGDSALYLCASSFGGTETQYFGPGTRLLVL.

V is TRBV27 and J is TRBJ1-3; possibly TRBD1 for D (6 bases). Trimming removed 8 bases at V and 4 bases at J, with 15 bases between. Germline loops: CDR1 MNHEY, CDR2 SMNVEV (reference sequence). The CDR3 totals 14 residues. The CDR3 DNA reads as TGTGCCAGCGGGACACAGGGTAGGGGAAACACCATATATTTT. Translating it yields CASGTQGRGNTIYF.